This paragraph reports one T cell receptor (beta chain). This record belongs to a study of blood T cell repertoires in COVID-19. Study as a whole: Specimens from acute and convalescent COVID-19 originated in the United States, Italy and Spain.

The CDR3 is made up of 15 amino acids. CDR1 and CDR2 from the germline V gene are MNHEY and SVGAGI. Trimming at V came to 2 bases and at J to 7 bases, leaving 5 bases not matched to a gene. Per the study methods: Using reference gene primer amplification, nucleated cell counts were estimated. The repertoire was sequenced with immunoSEQ multiplex PCR; TCRdb's copy has only in-frame clones and lacks some. V and J calls and clone size are given by that table; D and trimming were obtained from the DNA. The data show around 170,000 clones, less than 90% seen once. Sequencing was performed on peripheral blood. The sequence derives from a woman in her seventies with acute or convalescent COVID-19. The chain is built from TRBV6-5 and TRBJ1-6, with 7 bases lining up with TRBD1. The CDR3 bases are TGTGCCAGCAGTTACGACAGGGTTTCGAATTCACCCCTCCACTTT. It translates to CASSYDRVSNSPLHF.